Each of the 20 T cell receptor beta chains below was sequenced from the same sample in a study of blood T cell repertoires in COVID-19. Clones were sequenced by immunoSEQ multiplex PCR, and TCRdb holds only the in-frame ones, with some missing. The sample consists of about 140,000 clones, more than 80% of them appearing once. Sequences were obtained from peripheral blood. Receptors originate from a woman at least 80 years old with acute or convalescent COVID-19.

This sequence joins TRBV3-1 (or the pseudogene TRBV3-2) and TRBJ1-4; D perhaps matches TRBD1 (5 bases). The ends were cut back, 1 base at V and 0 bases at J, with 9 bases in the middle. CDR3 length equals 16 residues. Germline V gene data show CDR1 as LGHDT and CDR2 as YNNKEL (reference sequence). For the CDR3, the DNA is TGTGCCAGCAGCCAAGGGGTGACAGCAACTAATGAAAAACTGTTTTTT. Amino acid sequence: CASSQGVTATNEKLFF.

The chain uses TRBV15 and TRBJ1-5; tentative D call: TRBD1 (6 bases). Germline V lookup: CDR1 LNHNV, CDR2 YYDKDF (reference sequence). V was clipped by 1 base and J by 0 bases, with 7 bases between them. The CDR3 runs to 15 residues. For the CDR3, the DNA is TGTGCCACCAGCAGAGCAGGGGCTAGCAATCAGCCCCAGCATTTT. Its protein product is CATSRAGASNQPQHF.

CDR3 DNA: TGTGCCAGCAGCCCGGGACTTTTGACAGATACGCAGTATTTT. This sequence encodes CASSPGLLTDTQYF. V and J are TRBV7-6 and TRBJ2-3; TRBD2 might be the D (6 bases). The CDR3 totals 14 residues. With 5 bases removed from V and 3 bases from J, the gap between germline ends came to 12 bases. Germline V gives CDR1 SGHVS, CDR2 FNYEAQ.

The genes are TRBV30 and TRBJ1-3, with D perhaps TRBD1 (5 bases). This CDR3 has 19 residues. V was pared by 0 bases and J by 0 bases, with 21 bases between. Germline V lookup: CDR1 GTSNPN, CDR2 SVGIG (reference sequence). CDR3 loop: CAWSVPWGARGSSGNTIYF. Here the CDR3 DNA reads TGTGCCTGGAGTGTACCCTGGGGTGCTAGGGGCTCCTCTGGAAACACCATATATTTT.

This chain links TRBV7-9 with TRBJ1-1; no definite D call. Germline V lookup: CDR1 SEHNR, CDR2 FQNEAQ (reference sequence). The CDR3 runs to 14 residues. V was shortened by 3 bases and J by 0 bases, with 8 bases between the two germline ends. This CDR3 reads CASSFGQVNTEAFF. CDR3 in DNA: TGTGCCAGCAGCTTTGGGCAGGTGAACACTGAAGCTTTCTTT.

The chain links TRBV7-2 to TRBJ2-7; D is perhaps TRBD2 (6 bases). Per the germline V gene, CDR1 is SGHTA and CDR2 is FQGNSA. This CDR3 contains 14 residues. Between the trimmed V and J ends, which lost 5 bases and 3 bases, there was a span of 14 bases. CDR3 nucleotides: TGTGCCAGCAGCCGGGGACCGGACTACTACGAGCAGTACTTC. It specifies CASSRGPDYYEQYF.

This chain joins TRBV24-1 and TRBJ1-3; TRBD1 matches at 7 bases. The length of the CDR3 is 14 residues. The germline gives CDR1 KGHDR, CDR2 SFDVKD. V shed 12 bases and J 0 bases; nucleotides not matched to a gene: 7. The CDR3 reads CAPRDSLSGNTIYF. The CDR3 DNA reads TGTGCCCCGAGGGACAGCCTCTCTGGAAACACCATATATTTT.

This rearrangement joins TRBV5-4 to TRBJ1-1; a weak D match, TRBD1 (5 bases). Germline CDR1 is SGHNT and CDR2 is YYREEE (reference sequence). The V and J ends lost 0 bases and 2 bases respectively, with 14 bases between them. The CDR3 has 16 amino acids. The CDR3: CASSLGGAGKNTEAFF. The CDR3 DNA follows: TGTGCCAGCAGCTTGGGCGGGGCAGGAAAAAACACTGAAGCTTTCTTT.

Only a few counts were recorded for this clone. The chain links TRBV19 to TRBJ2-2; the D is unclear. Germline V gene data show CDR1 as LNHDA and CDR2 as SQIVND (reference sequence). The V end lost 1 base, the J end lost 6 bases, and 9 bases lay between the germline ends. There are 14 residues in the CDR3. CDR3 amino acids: CASSIGAGPGELFF. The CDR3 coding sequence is TGTGCCAGTAGTATAGGAGCAGGCCCCGGGGAGCTGTTTTTT.

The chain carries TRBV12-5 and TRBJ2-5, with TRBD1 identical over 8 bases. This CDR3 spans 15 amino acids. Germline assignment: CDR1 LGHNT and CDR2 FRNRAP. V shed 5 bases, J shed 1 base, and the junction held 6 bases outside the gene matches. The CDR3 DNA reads TGTGCTAGTGGTCCCGGACAGGGATTCCAAGAGACCCAGTACTTC. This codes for CASGPGQGFQETQYF.

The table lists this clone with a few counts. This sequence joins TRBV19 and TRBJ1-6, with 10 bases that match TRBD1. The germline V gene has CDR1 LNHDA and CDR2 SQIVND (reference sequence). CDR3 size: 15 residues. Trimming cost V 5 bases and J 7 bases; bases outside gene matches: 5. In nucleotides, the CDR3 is TGTGCCAGTAGTGTGACAGGGGGCAAAAATTCACCCCTCCACTTT. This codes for CASSVTGGKNSPLHF.

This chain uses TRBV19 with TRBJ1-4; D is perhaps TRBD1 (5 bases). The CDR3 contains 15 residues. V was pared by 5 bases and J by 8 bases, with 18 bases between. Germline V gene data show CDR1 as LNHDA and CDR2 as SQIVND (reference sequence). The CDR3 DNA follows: TGTGCCAGTAGTGCAACGGGACTACCTCGGGAAAAACTGTTTTTT. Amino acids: CASSATGLPREKLFF.

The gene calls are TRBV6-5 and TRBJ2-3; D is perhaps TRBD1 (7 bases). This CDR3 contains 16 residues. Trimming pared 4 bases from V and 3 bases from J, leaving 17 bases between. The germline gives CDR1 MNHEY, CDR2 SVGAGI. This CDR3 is CASSLIATGRTDTQYF. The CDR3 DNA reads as TGTGCCAGCAGTTTAATTGCGACAGGGAGGACAGATACGCAGTATTTT.

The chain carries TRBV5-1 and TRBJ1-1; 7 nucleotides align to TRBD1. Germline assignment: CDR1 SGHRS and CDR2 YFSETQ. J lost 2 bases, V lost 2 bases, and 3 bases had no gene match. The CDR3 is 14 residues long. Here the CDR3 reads CASSFGGGNTEAFF. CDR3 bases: TGCGCCAGCAGCTTTGGAGGGGGCAACACTGAAGCTTTCTTT.

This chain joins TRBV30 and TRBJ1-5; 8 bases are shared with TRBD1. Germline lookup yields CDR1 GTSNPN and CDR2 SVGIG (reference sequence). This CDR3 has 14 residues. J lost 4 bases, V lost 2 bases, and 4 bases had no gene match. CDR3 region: CAWSWGQVNQPQHF. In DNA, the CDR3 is TGTGCCTGGAGTTGGGGACAGGTAAATCAGCCCCAGCATTTT.

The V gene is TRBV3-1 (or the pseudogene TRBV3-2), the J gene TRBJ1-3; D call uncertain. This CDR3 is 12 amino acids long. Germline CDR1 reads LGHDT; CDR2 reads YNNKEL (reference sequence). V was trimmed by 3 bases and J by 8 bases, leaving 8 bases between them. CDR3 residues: CASSHPRDTIYF. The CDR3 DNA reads TGTGCCAGCAGCCACCCGCGGGACACCATATATTTT.

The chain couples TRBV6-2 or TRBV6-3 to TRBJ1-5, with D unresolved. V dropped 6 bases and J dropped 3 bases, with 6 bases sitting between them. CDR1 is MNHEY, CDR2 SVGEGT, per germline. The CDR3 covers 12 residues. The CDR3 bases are TGTGCCAGCAGCTTTCTCAATCAGCCCCAGCATTTT. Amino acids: CASSFLNQPQHF.

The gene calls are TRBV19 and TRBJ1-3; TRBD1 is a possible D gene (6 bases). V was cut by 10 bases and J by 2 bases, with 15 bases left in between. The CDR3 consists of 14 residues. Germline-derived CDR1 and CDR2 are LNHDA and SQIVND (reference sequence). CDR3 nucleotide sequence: TGTGCCACGATCGGACAGCTAACTGGAAACACCATATATTTT. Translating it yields CATIGQLTGNTIYF.

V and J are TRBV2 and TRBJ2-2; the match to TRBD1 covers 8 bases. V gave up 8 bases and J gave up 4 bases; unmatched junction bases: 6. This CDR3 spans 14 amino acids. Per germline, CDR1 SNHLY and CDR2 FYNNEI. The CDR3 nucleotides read TGTGCCAGCGGACAGGGACAACTCACCGGGGAGCTGTTTTTT. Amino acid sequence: CASGQGQLTGELFF.

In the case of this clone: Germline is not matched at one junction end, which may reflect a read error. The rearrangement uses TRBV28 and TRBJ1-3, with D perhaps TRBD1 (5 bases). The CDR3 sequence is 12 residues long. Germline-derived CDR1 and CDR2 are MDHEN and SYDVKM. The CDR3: CASKFLGGTADF. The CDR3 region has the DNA TGTGCCAGCAAATTCCTAGGAGGGACCGCCGATTTT.